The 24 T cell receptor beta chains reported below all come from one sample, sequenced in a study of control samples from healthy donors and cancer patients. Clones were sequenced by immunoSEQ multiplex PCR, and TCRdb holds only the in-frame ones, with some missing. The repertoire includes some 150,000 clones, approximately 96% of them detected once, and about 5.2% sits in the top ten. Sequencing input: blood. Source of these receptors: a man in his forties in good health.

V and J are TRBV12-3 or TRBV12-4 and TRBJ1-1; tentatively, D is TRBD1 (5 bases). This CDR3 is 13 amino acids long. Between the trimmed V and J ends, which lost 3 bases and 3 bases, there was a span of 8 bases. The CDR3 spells CASSFGADTEAFF. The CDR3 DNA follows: TGTGCCAGCAGTTTTGGGGCAGACACTGAAGCTTTCTTT.

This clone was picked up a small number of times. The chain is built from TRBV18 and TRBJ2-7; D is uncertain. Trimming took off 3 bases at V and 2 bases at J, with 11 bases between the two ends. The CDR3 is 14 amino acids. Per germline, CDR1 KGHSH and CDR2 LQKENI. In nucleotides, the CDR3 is TGTGCCAGCTCACCTGAGGATAACCCCTACGAGCAGTACTTC. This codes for CASSPEDNPYEQYF.

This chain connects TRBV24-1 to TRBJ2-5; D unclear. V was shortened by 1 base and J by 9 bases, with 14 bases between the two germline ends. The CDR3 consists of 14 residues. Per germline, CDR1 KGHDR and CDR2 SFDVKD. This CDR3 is CATSDFGLGQAQYF. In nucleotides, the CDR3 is TGTGCCACCAGTGATTTTGGTCTAGGGCAGGCCCAGTACTTC.

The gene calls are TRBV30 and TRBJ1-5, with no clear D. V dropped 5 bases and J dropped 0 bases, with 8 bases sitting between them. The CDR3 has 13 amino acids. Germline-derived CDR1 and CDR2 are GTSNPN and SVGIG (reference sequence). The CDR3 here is CAWGMNSNQPQHF. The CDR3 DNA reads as TGTGCCTGGGGAATGAATAGCAATCAGCCCCAGCATTTT.

CDR3 in amino acids: CASSTSPFYEQYF. Here the CDR3 DNA reads TGTGCCAGTAGTACCAGTCCATTCTACGAGCAGTACTTC. V gene TRBV19 combines with J gene TRBJ2-7; no definite D call. This CDR3 comprises 13 residues. The germline CDR1 and CDR2 sequences are LNHDA and SQIVND (reference sequence). Trimming stripped 4 bases from V and 3 bases from J, with 10 bases between.

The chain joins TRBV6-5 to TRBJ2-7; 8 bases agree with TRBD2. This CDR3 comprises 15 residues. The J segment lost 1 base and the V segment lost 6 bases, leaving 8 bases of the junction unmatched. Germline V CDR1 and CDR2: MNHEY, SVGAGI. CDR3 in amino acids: CASRGGVAGSYEQYF. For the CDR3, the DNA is TGTGCCAGCAGAGGGGGGGTAGCGGGATCCTACGAGCAGTACTTC.

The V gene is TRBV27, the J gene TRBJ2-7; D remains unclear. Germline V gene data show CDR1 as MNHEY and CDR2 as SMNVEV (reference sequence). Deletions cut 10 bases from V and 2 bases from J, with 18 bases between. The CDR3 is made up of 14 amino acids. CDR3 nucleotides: TGTGCCACTAGTAGGTCAAGTGGGGCCTACGAGCAGTACTTC. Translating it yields CATSRSSGAYEQYF.

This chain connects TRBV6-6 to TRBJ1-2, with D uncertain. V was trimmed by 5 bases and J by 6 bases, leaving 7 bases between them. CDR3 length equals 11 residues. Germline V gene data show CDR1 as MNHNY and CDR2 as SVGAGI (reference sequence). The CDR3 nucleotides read TGTGCCAGCAGTCCCTCAAATGGCTACACCTTC. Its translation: CASSPSNGYTF.

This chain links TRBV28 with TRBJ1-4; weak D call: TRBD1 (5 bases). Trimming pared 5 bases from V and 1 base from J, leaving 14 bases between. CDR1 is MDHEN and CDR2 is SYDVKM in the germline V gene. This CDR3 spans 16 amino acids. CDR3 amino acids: CASSASQGETNEKLFF. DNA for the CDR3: TGTGCCAGCAGTGCCTCTCAGGGCGAAACTAATGAAAAACTGTTTTTT.

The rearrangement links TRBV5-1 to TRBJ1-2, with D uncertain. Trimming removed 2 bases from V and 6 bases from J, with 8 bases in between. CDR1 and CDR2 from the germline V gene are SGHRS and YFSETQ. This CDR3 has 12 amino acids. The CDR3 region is CASSLTADGYTF. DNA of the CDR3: TGCGCCAGCAGCTTAACCGCCGATGGCTACACCTTC.

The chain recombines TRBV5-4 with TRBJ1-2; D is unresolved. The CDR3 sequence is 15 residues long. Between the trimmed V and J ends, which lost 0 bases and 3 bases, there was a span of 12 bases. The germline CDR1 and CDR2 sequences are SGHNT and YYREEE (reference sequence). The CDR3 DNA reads TGTGCCAGCAGCTTGGGAATCCAAATGGACTATGGCTACACCTTC. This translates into CASSLGIQMDYGYTF.

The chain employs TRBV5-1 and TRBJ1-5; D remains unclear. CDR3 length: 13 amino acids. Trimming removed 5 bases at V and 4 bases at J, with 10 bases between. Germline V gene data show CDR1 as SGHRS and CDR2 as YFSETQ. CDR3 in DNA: TGCGCCAGCAGGAGGACCGTTAATCAGCCCCAGCATTTT. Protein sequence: CASRRTVNQPQHF.

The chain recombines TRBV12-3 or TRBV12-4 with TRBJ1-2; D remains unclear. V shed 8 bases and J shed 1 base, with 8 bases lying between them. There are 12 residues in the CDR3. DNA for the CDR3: TGTGCCAGCTCAACTGTTAACTATGGCTACACCTTC. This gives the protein CASSTVNYGYTF.

The CDR3 here is CASSRGGATTEAFF. Here the CDR3 DNA reads TGTGCCAGCTCACGAGGGGGCGCGACCACTGAAGCTTTCTTT. The V gene is TRBV18, the J gene TRBJ1-1, with 7 bases lining up with TRBD1. Germline V gene lookup returns CDR1 KGHSH and CDR2 LQKENI. The CDR3 sequence is 14 residues long. The V and J ends lost 4 bases and 4 bases, in that order; junction bases with no gene match: 6.

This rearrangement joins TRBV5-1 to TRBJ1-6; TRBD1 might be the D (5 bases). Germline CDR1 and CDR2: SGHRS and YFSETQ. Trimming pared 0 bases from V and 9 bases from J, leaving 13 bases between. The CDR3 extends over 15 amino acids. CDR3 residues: CASSLDAGTGSPLHF. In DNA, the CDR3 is TGCGCCAGCAGCTTGGATGCAGGGACGGGTTCACCCCTCCACTTT.

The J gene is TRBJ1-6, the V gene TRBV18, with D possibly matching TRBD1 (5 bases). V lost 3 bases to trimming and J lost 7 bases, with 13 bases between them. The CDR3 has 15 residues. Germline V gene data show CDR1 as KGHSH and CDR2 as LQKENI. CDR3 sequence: CASSPVGVTNSPLHF. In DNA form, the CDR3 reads TGTGCCAGCTCACCCGTGGGGGTTACGAATTCACCCCTCCACTTT.

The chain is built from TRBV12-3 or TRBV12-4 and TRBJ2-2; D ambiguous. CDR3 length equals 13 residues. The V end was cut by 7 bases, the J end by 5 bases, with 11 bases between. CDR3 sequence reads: CASKKVGTGELFF. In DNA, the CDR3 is TGTGCCAGCAAAAAAGTCGGGACCGGGGAGCTGTTTTTT.

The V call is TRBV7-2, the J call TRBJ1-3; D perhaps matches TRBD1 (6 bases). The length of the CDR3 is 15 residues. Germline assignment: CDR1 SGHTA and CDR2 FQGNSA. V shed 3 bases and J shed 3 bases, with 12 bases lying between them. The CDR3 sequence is CASSFNRAGGNTIYF. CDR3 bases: TGTGCCAGCAGCTTCAACAGGGCGGGTGGAAACACCATATATTTT.

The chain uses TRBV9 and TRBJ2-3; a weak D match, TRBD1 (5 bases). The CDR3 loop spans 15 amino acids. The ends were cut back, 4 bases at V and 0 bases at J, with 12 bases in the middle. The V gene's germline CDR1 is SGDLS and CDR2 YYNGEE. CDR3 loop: CASSLQGRSTDTQYF. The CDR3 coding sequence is TGTGCCAGCAGCTTGCAGGGCAGAAGCACAGATACGCAGTATTTT.

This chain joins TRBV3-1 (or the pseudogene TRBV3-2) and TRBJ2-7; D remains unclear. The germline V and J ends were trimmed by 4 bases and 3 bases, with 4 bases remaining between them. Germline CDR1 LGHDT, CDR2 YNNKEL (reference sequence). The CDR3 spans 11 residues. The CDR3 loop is CASSRGYEQYF. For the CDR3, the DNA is TGTGCCAGCAGCCGGGGCTACGAGCAGTACTTC.

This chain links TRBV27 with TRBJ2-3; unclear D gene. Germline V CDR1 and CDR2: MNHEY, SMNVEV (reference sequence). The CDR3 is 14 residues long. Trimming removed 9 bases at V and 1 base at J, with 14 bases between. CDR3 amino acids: CASSPWVGTDTQYF. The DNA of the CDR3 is TGTGCCAGTAGCCCCTGGGTTGGCACAGATACGCAGTATTTT.

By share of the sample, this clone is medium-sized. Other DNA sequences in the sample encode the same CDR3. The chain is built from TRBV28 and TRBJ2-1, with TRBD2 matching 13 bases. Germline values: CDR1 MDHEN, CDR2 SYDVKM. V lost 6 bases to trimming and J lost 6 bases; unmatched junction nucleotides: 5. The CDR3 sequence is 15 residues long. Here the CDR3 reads CASSPTSGGANEQFF. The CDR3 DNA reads TGTGCCAGCAGCCCTACTAGCGGGGGGGCCAATGAGCAGTTCTTC. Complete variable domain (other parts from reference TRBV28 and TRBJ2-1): DVKVTQSSRYLVKRTGEKVFLECVQDMDHENMFWYRQDPGLGLRLIYFSYDVKMKEKGDIPEGYSVSREKKERFSLILESASTNQTSMYLCASSPTSGGANEQFFGPGTRLTVL.

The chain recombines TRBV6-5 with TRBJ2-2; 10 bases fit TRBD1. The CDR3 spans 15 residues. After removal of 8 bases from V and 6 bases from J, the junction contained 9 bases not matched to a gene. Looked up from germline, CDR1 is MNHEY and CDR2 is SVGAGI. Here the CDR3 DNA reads TGTGCCAGCGGGCGGGACAGGGGCGCGTCCGGGGAGCTGTTTTTT. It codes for CASGRDRGASGELFF.

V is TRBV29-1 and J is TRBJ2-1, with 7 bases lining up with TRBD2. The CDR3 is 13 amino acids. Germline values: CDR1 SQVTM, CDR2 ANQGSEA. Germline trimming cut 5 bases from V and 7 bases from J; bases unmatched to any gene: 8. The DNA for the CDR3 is TGCAGCGTTTACCCGGGACTAAAGAATGAGCAGTTCTTC. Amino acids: CSVYPGLKNEQFF.